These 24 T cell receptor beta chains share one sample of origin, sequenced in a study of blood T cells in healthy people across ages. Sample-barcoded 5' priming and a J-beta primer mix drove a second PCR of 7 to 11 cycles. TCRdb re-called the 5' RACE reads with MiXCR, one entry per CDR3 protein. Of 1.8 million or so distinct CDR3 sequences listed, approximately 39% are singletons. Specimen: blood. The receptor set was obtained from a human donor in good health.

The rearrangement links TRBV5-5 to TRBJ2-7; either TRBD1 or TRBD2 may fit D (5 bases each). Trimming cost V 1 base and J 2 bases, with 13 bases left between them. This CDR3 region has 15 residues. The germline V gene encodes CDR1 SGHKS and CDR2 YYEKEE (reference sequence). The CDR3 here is CASSLQVGTPYEQYF. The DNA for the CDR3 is TGTGCCAGCAGCTTGCAGGTCGGGACGCCCTACGAGCAGTACTTC.

CDR3 nucleotide sequence: TGTGCCAGCAGTTTTGTGGGGGGGACCGGGGAGCTGTTTTTT. Translating it yields CASSFVGGTGELFF. V and J are TRBV12-3 or TRBV12-4 and TRBJ2-2, with 7 bases identical to TRBD2. The trim removed 3 bases at V and 5 bases at J, leaving 3 bases unmatched. CDR3 length: 14 residues.

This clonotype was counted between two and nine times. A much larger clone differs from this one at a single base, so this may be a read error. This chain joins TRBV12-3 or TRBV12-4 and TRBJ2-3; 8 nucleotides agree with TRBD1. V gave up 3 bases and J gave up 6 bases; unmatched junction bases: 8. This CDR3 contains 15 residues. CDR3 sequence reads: CASSFGQGTGDTQYF. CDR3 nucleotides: TGTGCCAGCAGTTTCGGACAGGGTACGGGTGATACGCAGTATTTT.

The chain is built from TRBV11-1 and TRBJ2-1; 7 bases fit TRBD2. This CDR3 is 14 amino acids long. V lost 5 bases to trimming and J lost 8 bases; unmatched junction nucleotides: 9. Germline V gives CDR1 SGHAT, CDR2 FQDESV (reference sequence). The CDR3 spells CASSPLAPGDEQFF. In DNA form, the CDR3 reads TGTGCCAGCAGCCCACTAGCGCCCGGCGATGAGCAGTTCTTC.

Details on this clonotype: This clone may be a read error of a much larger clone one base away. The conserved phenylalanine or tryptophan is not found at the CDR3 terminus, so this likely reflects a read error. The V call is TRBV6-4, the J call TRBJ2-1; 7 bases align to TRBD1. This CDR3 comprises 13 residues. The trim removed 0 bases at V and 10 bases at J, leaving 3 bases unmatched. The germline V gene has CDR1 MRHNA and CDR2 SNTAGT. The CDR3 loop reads CASSDSRGREQFV. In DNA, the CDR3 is TGTGCCAGCAGTGACTCGAGGGGGCGAGAGCAGTTCGTC.

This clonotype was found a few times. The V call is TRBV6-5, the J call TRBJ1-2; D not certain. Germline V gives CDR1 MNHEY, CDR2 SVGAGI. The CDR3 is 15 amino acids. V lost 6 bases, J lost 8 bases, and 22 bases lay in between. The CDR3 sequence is CASRASGDIWGGYTF. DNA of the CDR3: TGTGCCAGCAGAGCAAGTGGGGATATCTGGGGAGGCTACACCTTC.

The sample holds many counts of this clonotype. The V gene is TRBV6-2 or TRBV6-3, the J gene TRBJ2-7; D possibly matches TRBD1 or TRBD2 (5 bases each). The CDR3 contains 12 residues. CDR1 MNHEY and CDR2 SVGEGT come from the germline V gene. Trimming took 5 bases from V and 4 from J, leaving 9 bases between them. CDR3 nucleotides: TGTGCCAGCAGTCCGGGGCATTACGAGCAGTACTTC. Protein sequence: CASSPGHYEQYF.

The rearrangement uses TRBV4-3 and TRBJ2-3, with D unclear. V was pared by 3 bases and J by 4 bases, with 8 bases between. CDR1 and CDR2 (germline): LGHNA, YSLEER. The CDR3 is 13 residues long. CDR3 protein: CASSHSISDTQYF. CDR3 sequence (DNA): TGCGCCAGCAGCCATTCCATCTCAGATACGCAGTATTTT.

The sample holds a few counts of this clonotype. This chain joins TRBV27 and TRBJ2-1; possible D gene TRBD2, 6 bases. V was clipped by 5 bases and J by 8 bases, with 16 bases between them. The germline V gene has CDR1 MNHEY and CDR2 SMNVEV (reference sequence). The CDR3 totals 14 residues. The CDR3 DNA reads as TGTGCCAGCAGTATACCCGGGACTTCCCATGAGCAGTTCTTC. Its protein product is CASSIPGTSHEQFF.

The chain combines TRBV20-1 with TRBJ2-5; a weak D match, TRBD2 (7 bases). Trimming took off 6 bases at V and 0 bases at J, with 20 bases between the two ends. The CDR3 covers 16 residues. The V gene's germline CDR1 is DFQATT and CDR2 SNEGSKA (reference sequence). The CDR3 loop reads CSAGHPRGGHQETQYF. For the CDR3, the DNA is TGCAGTGCGGGACACCCCCGGGGAGGGCACCAAGAGACCCAGTACTTC.

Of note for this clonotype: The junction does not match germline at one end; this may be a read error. For the CDR3, the DNA is TGTGCCAGCAGCTTAGAGTGGGACAAACTGAACACTGGAGCTTTCTTT. The encoded protein is CASSLEWDKLNTGAFF. This rearrangement joins TRBV7-2 to TRBJ1-1, with TRBD1 as a possible D gene (6 bases). CDR3 length: 16 residues. CDR1 and CDR2 from the germline V gene are SGHTA and FQGNSA.

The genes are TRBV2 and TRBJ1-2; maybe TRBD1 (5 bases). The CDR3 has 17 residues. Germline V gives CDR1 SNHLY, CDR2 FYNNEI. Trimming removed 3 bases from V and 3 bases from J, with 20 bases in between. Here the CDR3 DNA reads TGTGCCAGCAGTGAGTCCCGCGCGCAGGGTATAGACTATGGCTACACCTTC. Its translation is CASSESRAQGIDYGYTF.

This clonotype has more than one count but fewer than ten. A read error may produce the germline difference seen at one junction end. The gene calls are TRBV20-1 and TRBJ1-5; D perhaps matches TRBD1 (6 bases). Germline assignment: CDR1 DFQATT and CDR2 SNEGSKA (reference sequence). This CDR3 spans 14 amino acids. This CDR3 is CSAGEGVGNQPQHF. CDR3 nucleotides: TGCAGTGCTGGAGAGGGGGTGGGCAATCAGCCCCAGCATTTT.

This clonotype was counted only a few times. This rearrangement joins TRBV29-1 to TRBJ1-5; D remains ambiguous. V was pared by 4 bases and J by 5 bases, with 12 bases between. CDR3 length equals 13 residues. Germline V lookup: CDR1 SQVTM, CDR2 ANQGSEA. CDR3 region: CSVGGGKDQPQHF. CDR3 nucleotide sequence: TGCAGCGTTGGGGGAGGGAAGGATCAGCCCCAGCATTTT.

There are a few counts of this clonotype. For the CDR3, the DNA is TGCGCCAGCAGAGGGACAGGAGCTTTGAGAGAGACCCAGTACTTC. Encoded protein: CASRGTGALRETQYF. This sequence joins TRBV5-1 and TRBJ2-7; 8 bases align to TRBD1. The J call is uncertain, as TRBJ2-5 better fits the DNA end. Germline CDR1 and CDR2: SGHRS and YFSETQ. The CDR3 runs 15 residues.

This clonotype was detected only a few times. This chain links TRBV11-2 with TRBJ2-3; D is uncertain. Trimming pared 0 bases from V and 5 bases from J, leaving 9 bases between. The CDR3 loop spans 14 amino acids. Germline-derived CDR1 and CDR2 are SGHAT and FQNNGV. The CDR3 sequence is CASSLDRVKDTQYF. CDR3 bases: TGTGCCAGCAGCTTAGATCGGGTAAAAGATACGCAGTATTTT.

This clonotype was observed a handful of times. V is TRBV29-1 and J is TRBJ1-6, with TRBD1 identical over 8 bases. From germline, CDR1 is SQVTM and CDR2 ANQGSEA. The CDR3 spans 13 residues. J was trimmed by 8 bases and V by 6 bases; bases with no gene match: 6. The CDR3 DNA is TGCAGCGTCGGACAGGGTTCGGATTCACCCCTCCACTTT. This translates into CSVGQGSDSPLHF.

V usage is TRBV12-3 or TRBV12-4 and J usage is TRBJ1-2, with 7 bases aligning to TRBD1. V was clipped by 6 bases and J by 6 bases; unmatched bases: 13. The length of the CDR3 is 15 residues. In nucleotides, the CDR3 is TGTGCCAGCAGCCCTGGACAGGCCTTGTCTAATGGCTACACCTTC. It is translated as CASSPGQALSNGYTF.

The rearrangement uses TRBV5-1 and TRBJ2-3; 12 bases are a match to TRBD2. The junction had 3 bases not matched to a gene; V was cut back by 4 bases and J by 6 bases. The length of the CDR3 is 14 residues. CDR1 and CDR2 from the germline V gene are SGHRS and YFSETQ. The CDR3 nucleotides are TGCGCCAGCAGCACTAGCGGGGGGATGGATACGCAGTATTTT. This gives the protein CASSTSGGMDTQYF.

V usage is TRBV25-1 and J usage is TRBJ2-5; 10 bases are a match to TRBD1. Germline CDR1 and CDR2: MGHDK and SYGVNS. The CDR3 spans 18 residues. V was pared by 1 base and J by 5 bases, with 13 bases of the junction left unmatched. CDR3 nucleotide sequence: TGTGCCAGCAGTGAATTCGGGACAGGGGATATAATTGATGAGACCCAGTACTTC. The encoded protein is CASSEFGTGDIIDETQYF.

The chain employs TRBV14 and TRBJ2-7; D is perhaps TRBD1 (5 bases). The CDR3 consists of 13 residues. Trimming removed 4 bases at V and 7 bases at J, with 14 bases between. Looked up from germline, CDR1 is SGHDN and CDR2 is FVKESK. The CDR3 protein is CASSPKGQREQYF. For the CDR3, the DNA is TGTGCCAGCAGCCCCAAGGGGCAGCGAGAGCAGTACTTC. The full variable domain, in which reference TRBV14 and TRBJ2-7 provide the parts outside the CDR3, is EAGVTQFPSHSVIEKGQTVTLRCDPISGHDNLYWYRRVMGKEIKFLLHFVKESKQDESGMPNNRFLAERTGGTYSTLKVQPAELEDSGVYFCASSPKGQREQYFGPGTRLTVT.

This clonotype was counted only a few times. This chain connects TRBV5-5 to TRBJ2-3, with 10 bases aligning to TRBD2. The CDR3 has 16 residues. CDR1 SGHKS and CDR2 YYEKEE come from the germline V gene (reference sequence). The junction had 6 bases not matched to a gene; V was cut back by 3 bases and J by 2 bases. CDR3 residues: CASSSPSGSITDTQYF. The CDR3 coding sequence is TGTGCCAGCAGCTCCCCTAGCGGGAGCATCACAGATACGCAGTATTTT. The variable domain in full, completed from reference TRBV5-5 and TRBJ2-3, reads DAGVTQSPTHLIKTRGQQVTLRCSPISGHKSVSWYQQVLGQGPQFIFQYYEKEERGRGNFPDRFSARQFPNYSSELNVNALLLGDSALYLCASSSPSGSITDTQYFGPGTRLTVL.

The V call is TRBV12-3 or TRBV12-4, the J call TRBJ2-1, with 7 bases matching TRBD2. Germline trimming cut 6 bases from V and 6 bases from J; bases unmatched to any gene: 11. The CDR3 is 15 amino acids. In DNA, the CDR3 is TGTGCCAGCAGCCAGCGGACTAGTTTTTTCAATGAGCAGTTCTTC. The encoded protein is CASSQRTSFFNEQFF.

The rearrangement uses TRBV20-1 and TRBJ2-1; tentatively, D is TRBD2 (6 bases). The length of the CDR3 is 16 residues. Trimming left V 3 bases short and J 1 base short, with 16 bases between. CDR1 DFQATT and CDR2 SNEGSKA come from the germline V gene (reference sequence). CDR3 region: CSARGGISDSYNEQFF. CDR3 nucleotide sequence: TGCAGTGCTAGGGGGGGAATCAGTGATTCCTACAATGAGCAGTTCTTC.